The text below deals with one T cell receptor (beta chain). No antigen is known for it. The data belong to a study of shared clonotypes between healthy human individuals. On the study more broadly: Plates per donor: three CD4 naive, three CD4 memory, two CD8 naive, one CD8 memory. General study results and limits: Sampling used blood alone; tissue repertoires probably differ. Rarefaction analysis demonstrated incomplete sorted-subset sequencing notwithstanding large depth.

Splitting of CD4+ cells produced CD45RA+ naive and CD45RA-negative memory subsets. The germline V gene has CDR1 MNHEY and CDR2 SVGAGI. The CDR3 totals 15 residues. V shed 5 bases and J shed 6 bases, with 16 bases lying between them. Assay used: immunoSEQ multiplex PCR; TCRdb lists only in-frame clones, some missing. The sample has roughly 2,300,000 clones, 85% to 95% seen once. The receptor's source is a man aged 18 to 30 in good health. Some clones in this sample may be carry-over from other donors' samples. The source material was naive CD4+ T cells from PBMCs. The subset was: CD45RA+ positively selected. The J gene is TRBJ2-2, the V gene TRBV6-5; D is perhaps TRBD1 (5 bases). CDR3 in DNA: TGTGCCAGCAGTATTAACAGGAATAAGGCCGGGGAGCTGTTTTTT. Its translation: CASSINRNKAGELFF.